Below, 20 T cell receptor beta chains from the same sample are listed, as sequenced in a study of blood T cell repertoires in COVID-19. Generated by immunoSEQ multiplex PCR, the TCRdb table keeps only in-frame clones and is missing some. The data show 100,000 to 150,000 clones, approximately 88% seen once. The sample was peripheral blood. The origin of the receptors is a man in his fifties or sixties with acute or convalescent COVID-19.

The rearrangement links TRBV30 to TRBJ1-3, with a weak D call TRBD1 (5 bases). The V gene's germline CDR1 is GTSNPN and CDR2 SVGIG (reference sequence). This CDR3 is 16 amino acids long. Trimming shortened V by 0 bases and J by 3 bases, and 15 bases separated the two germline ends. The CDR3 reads CAWSVFQGIVGNTIYF. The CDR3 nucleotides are TGTGCCTGGAGTGTATTTCAGGGAATAGTTGGAAACACCATATATTTT.

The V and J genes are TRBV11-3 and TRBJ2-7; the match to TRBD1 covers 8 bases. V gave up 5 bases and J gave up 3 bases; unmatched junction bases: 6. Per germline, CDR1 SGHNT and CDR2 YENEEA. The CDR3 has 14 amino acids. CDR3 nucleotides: TGTGCCAGCAGCAAACGACAGGGGAACTACGAGCAGTACTTC. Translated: CASSKRQGNYEQYF.

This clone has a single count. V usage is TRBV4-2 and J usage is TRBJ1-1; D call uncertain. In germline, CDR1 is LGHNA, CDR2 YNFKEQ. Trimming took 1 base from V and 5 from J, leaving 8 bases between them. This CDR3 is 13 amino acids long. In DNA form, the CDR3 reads TGTGCCAGCAGCCAAGTGGGCCGGACTGAAGCTTTCTTT. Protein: CASSQVGRTEAFF.

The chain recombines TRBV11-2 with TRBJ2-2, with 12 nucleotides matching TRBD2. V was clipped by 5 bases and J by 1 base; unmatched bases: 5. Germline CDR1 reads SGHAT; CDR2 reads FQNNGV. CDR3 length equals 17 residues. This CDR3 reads CASSPGGLAGNTGELFF. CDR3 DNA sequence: TGTGCCAGCAGCCCGGGGGGACTAGCGGGGAACACCGGGGAGCTGTTTTTT.

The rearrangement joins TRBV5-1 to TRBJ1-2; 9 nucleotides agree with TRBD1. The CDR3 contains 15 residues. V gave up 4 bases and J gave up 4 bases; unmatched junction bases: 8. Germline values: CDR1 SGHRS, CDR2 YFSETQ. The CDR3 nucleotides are TGCGCCAGCAGCCAAAACAGGGGGCAGACCTATGGCTACACCTTC. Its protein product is CASSQNRGQTYGYTF.

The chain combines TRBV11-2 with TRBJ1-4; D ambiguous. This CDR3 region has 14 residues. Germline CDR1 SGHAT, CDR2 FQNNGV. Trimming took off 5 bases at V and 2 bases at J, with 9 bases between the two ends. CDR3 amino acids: CASSPLRTNEKLFF. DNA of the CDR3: TGTGCCAGCAGCCCCTTGAGGACTAATGAAAAACTGTTTTTT.

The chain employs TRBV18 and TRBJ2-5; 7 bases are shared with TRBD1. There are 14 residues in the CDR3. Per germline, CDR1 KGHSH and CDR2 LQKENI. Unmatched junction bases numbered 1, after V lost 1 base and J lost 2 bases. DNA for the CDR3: TGTGCCAGCTCACCACGGACAGGTCAAGAGACCCAGTACTTC. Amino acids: CASSPRTGQETQYF.

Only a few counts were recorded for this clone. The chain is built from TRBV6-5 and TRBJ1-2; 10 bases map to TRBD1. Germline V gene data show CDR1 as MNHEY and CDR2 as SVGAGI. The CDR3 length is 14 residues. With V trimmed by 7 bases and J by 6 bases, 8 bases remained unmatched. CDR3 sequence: CASTRQGALNGYTF. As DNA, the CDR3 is TGTGCCAGCACTCGACAGGGGGCGCTTAATGGCTACACCTTC.

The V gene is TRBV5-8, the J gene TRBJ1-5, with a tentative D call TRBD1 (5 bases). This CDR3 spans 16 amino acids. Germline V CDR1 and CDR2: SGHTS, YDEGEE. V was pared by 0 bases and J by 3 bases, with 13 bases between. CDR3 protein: CASSLGGRTNNQPQHF. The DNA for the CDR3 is TGTGCCAGCAGCTTGGGGGGCAGGACCAACAATCAGCCCCAGCATTTT.

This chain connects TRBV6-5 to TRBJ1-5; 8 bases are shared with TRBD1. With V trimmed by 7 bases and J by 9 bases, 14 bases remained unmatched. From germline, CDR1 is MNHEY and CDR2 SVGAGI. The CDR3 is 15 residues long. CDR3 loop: CASITHGQGERPQHF. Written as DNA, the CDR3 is TGTGCCAGCATCACCCATGGACAGGGAGAGAGGCCCCAGCATTTT.

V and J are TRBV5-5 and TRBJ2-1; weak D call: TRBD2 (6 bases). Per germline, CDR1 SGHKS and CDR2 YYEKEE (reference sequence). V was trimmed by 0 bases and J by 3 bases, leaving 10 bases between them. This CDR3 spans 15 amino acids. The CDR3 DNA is TGTGCCAGCAGCTTGGCGGGGGTAGTCTACAATGAGCAGTTCTTC. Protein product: CASSLAGVVYNEQFF.

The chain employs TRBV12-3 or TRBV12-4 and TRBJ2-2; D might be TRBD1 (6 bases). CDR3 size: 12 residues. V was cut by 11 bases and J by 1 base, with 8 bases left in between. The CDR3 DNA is TGTGCCGTACAGGGGAACACCGGGGAGCTGTTTTTT. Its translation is CAVQGNTGELFF.

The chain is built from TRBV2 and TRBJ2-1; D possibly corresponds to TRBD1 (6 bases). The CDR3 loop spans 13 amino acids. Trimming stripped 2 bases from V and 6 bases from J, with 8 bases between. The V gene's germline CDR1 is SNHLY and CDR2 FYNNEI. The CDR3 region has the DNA TGTGCCAGCAGTGAACAGGGGATCAATGAGCAGTTCTTC. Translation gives CASSEQGINEQFF.

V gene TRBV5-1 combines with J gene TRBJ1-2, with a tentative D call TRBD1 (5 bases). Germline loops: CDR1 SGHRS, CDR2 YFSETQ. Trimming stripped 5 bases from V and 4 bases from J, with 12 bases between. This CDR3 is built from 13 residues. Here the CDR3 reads CASSFGGTYGYTF. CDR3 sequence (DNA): TGCGCCAGCAGTTTCGGAGGGACCTATGGCTACACCTTC. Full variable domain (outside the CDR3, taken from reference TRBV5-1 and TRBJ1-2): KAGVTQTPRYLIKTRGQQVTLSCSPISGHRSVSWYQQTPGQGLQFLFEYFSETQRNKGNFPGRFSGRQFSNSRSEMNVSTLELGDSALYLCASSFGGTYGYTFGSGTRLTVV.

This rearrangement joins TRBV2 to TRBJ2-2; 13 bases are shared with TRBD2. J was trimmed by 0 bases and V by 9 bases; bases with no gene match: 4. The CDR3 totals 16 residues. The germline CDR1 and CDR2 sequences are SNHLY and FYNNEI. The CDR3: CARTSGGPANTGELFF. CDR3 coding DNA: TGTGCCAGGACTAGCGGGGGGCCCGCGAACACCGGGGAGCTGTTTTTT.

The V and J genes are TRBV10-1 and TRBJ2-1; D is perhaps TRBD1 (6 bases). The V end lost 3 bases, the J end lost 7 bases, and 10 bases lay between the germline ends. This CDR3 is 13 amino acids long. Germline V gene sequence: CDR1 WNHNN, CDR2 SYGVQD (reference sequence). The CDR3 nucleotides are TGCGCCAGCAGTGACCAGGGGCGGAATGAGCAGTTCTTC. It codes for CASSDQGRNEQFF.

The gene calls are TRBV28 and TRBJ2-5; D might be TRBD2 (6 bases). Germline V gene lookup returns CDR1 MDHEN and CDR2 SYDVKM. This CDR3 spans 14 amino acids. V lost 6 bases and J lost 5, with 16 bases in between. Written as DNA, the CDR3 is TGTGCCAGCAGGGGACGTCCAGGGAGGGAGACCCAGTACTTC. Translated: CASRGRPGRETQYF.

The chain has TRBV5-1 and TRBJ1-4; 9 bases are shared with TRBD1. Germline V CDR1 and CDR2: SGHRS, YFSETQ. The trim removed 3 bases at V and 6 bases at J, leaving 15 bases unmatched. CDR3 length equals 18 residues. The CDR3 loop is CASSSKPLDRGFDEKLFF. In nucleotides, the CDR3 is TGCGCCAGCAGCTCGAAGCCCCTGGACAGGGGCTTTGATGAAAAACTGTTTTTT.

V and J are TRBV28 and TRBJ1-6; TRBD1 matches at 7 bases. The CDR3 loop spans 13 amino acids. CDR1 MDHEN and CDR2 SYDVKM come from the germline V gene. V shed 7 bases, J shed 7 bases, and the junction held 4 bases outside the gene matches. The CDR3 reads CASNGDRNSPLHF. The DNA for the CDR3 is TGTGCCAGCAACGGGGACAGAAATTCACCCCTCCACTTT.

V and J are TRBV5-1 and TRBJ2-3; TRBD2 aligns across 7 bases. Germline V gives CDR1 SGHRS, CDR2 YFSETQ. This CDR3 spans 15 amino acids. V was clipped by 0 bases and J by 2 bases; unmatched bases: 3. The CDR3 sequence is CASSLEAGNTDTQYF. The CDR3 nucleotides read TGCGCCAGCAGCTTGGAAGCGGGGAACACAGATACGCAGTATTTT.